This TCR beta chain was found in a study of a mutant IDH1 vaccine in newly diagnosed glioma (dated by TCRdb to about 2021). For the study in its entirety: Vaccination began 4-6 weeks after radiotherapy alone, or alongside temozolomide cycles in the chemotherapy-containing groups. The roughly 35 treated patients were roughly 60% male and around 40% female, with a mean age of approximately 40 years. Before enrollment, patients had received standard therapy of radiotherapy alone, temozolomide alone, or radiochemotherapy with temozolomide; most received the combination. The week-35 safety follow-up took place at visit V12, and the week-47 end of study took place at visit V13. Peripheral blood samples were drawn at six visits, namely V03 (baseline), V05, V07, V10, V12 and V13. For exploratory analyses, around 26 treated patients had longitudinal TCRB deep sequencing done wherever samples were available. Broad study findings and their caveats: It was noted by the authors that analyses of patient blood samples could not be reproduced owing to sample limitations. PBMC samples for TCRB deep sequencing were selected based on availability. Vaccine-induced immune responses across multiple MHC alleles were detected in about 92% of patients. Pseudoprogression appeared unrelated to alterations in the top peripheral T cell clonotypes detected by TCRB sequencing.

About this clone itself: The antigen it binds to is not known. No base qualities exist here, and no much larger clone lies one base off it.

To prepare the library, the immunoSEQ multiplex PCR assay was applied. Rearranged TCR beta chain sequences were amplified with the hsTCRB Kit following the manufacturer's protocol. TCRB libraries were sequenced on an Illumina MiSeq. On the authors' methods: The proprietary platform of the kit vendor was used for demultiplexing, trimming and gene mapping. In its TCRdb copy, this immuneACCESS table keeps in-frame sequences only and misses some clones. Where compared with another copy, unresolved V genes explain less than half of these, and the others have no known cause. V and J calls and clone size are given by that table; D and trimming were obtained from the DNA. This sample has tens of thousands of clones in its table, and 80% to 85% of those were observed once. In total, the top ten clones hold 4.1% of the sample. Reading the germline V gene (reference sequence) gives CDR1 LNHNV and CDR2 YYDKDF. At the junction V is shortened by 5 bases and J by 3 bases, with 11 bases in between. Including the terminal cysteine and phenylalanine, the CDR3 comprises 13 residues. The entry retains the CDR3 DNA only, 39 bases that are in frame from base 1.

The sample's time point, from its label and the paper: week 35, safety follow-up. Every vaccine dose consisted of 300 ug of a 20-mer mutant IDH1 peptide in Montanide, administered subcutaneously together with topical imiquimod. Across visits V03 through V10, patients got a total of eight vaccinations, given in weeks 1, 3, 5, 7, 11, 15, 19 and 23. Newly diagnosed WHO grade 3 or 4 IDH1-mutant astrocytomas showing loss of nuclear ATRX were present in the donors. The samples were drawn from NOA16, a multicentre, single-arm, open-label phase I trial in Germany that tested a mutant IDH1 peptide vaccine in humans for the first time. Genomic DNA for TCRB sequencing was extracted from EDTA blood using the DNeasy Blood and Tissue Kit.

This specimen consisted of PBMCs, obtained from a glioma patient whose treatment included an IDH1 peptide vaccine. The sequence was obtained from a woman younger than 35 with glioma. The rearrangement joined TRBV15 to TRBJ2-7, with the D gene not confidently named. The DNA sequence is as follows: TGTGCCACCAGCTCCCATGAGAGCTACGAGCAGTACTTC. Its protein reads: CATSSHESYEQYF.